The source of this T cell receptor (beta chain) is a study of tumor and adjacent non-tumor tissue in lung cancer (dated by TCRdb to 2016 to 2019). General notes on the study: The cohort included roughly 11 adenocarcinoma, a couple of squamous cell carcinoma and 1 small cell lung cancer patients. Among the approximately 15 patients, ages ranged from roughly 31 to 85 years, roughly 10 were men and 5 were women, and disease was TNM stage I to III. A total of some 130,000,000 productive TCRbeta reads were generated by sequencing, corresponding to an average of around 4 million reads per sample. The study compared bulk TCRbeta repertoires from lung tumor tissue and matched distant non-tumor lung tissue of some 15 lung cancer patients. For each patient, one tumor sample and one normal lung sample were taken, giving thirty paired specimens that underwent TCRbeta CDR3 sequencing.

Comments on this clonotype: The specificity of this receptor is unknown. Base qualities were left out, and no much larger clone turns up one base away.

General study outcomes and caveats: A significantly larger cumulative share of the repertoire was made up by the top 100 clones in normal lung than in tumor tissue. Because peripheral blood was not sequenced, blood TCRbeta repertoires in the lung cancer patients of the study were not examined. TCR diversity was significantly higher in younger patients, and greater tumor TCR diversity was associated with shorter overall survival and shorter disease-free survival. Significantly higher TCR diversity (inverse Simpson) was observed in tumor tissue than in normal lung tissue (431.37 vs 166.20, P = 0.0075, Mann-Whitney U test). The sequencing platform is not named in the methods, and unique molecular identifiers are not mentioned. Only about 16 patients were included in the cohort, and the need for larger samples and more detailed clinical data was noted by the authors.

Libraries were made using multiplex PCR. The listed sequencing device is Illumina HiSeq 2500. TCRbeta libraries were constructed through three rounds of nested PCR with primers (Table S4) according to protocols adapted from ARM-PCR. PCR products of 200-500 bp were gel-excised and purified with the QIAquick gel extraction kit before sequencing. In the authors' own workflow: Trimmomatic was used to clean the reads, FLASH merged the cleaned reads into complete CDR3 sequences, and MiTCR assigned the sequences to V(D)J germline segments. Clonal diversity was calculated as the inverse Simpson's index using VDJtools. A read counted as productive if the sequence was in-frame and lacked a premature stop codon. TCRdb redid the processing of the public reads, applying fastp at Q25 and MiXCR, and retained in-frame beta chains. A single entry per CDR3 protein holds the most common genes and DNA from its merged rows. TCRdb, not the authors, supplied the V and J calls. Recorded for this sample are under 95,000 distinct CDR3 sequences; 80% to 90% of them occurred a single time. The ten most abundant clones make up 45% to 55% of the sample.

Compared with germline, V lacks 5 bases and J lacks 6 bases; bases without a gene match: 11. Its CDR3 holds 15 amino acids, cysteine through phenylalanine. Of all the DNA, just the CDR3 is kept, 45 bases in frame from base 1. CDR1 and CDR2, looked up from the germline V gene (reference sequence), are WNHNN and SYGVQD. RNA was isolated from bulk, unsorted tissue, and RNA quality was assessed with a NanoDrop ND-1000 and an Agilent 2100. For the normal lung samples, distant non-tumor tissue was collected more than 3 cm away from the tumor edge. Newly diagnosed lung cancer patients without prior chemotherapy who had been admitted for thoracic surgery in China between August and November 2014 were enrolled as donors. The study excluded patients who had received radiotherapy or chemotherapy before or who had another cancer at the same time. Surgical tissue pieces of about 1-2.3 cm3 were preserved in RNAlater solution and were kept at -80 degrees C until use.

The receptor chain draws on TRBV10-1 and TRBJ2-7, and 9 bases in between align with TRBD1. Material: distant non-tumor lung tissue. This sequence was found in a man between 60 and 70 years old with non-small cell lung cancer. The DNA sequence reads TGCGCCAGCAGTAACCCCGGGACAGGGTATGCCGAGCAGTACTTC. Translation gives CASSNPGTGYAEQYF.